This passage covers 27 T cell receptor beta chains from one sample sequenced in a study of CD8+ T cells in alopecia areata. Investigators isolated RNA and reverse transcribed it into cDNA to act as the sequencing template. Only in-frame clones appear in the TCRdb table, and some are missing; sequencing was by immunoSEQ multiplex PCR. Of 160,000 or so clones in the sample, under 70% were seen once. Treatment indicated: oral pan-JAK inhibitor, 5-10 mg twice daily. The sample consisted of CD4+ T cells sorted from blood, taken at week 4, from a patient treated with tofacitinib. The source of these receptors is a human donor with alopecia areata.

The chain links TRBV11-1 to TRBJ1-2, with D hard to call. Germline loops: CDR1 SGHAT, CDR2 FQDESV (reference sequence). With 1 base removed from V and 8 bases from J, the gap between germline ends came to 8 bases. The CDR3 is 12 amino acids. Here the CDR3 DNA reads TGTGCCAGCAGCTTAGGAGGCCCGGGCTACACCTTC. This codes for CASSLGGPGYTF. The full variable domain, rest sourced from reference TRBV11-1 and TRBJ1-2, is EAEVAQSPRYKITEKSQAVAFWCDPISGHATLYWYRQILGQGPELLVQFQDESVVDDSQLPKDRFSAERLKGVDSTLKIQPAELGDSAMYLCASSLGGPGYTFGSGTRLTVV.

J is TRBJ1-2 and V is TRBV7-6, with D uncertain. Germline V gene lookup returns CDR1 SGHVS and CDR2 FNYEAQ. The CDR3 consists of 13 residues. V was clipped by 3 bases and J by 3 bases, with 8 bases between them. For the CDR3, the DNA is TGTGCCAGCAGCTTGGGGTTTGACTATGGCTACACCTTC. It yields the protein CASSLGFDYGYTF. Full variable domain (rest looked up from reference TRBV7-6 and TRBJ1-2): GAGVSQSPRYKVTKRGQDVALRCDPISGHVSLYWYRQALGQGPEFLTYFNYEAQQDKSGLPNDRFSAERPEGSISTLTIQRTEQRDSAMYRCASSLGFDYGYTFGSGTRLTVV.

This clone was seen a handful of times. V gene TRBV2 combines with J gene TRBJ1-5; D remains ambiguous. Trimming left V 6 bases short and J 0 bases short, with 9 bases between. CDR1 is SNHLY, CDR2 FYNNEI, per germline. The CDR3 extends over 14 amino acids. CDR3 sequence reads: CASRKERSNQPQHF. CDR3 DNA sequence: TGTGCCAGCAGAAAGGAACGTAGCAATCAGCCCCAGCATTTT. Full variable domain (rest looked up from reference TRBV2 and TRBJ1-5): EPEVTQTPSHQVTQMGQEVILRCVPISNHLYFYWYRQILGQKVEFLVSFYNNEISEKSEIFDDQFSVERPDGSNFTLKIRSTKLEDSAMYFCASRKERSNQPQHFGDGTRLSIL.

The chain couples TRBV5-1 to TRBJ2-4; D is perhaps TRBD1 (6 bases). V was shortened by 4 bases and J by 0 bases, with 17 bases between the two germline ends. CDR1 is SGHRS and CDR2 is YFSETQ in the germline V gene. This CDR3 has 17 amino acids. The CDR3 here is CASSPIGGPLAKNIQYF. The CDR3, as DNA: TGCGCCAGCAGCCCCATAGGGGGACCTTTAGCCAAAAACATTCAGTACTTC.

This chain joins TRBV7-8 and TRBJ2-5; 7 bases map to TRBD2. V lost 0 bases and J lost 5; bases outside the gene matches: 15. Germline V gene sequence: CDR1 SGHVS, CDR2 FQNEAQ. This CDR3 contains 18 residues. The chain's CDR3 is CASSLARQASGEGETQYF. CDR3 bases: TGTGCCAGCAGCTTAGCGAGGCAGGCCAGCGGGGAGGGGGAGACCCAGTACTTC.

A note on this clone: Compared with germline, one end of the junction differs, possibly owing to a read error. This chain joins TRBV7-9 and TRBJ1-1; possibly TRBD1 for D (5 bases). The CDR3 sequence is 13 residues long. Germline V gene data show CDR1 as SEHNR and CDR2 as FQNEAQ (reference sequence). As DNA, the CDR3 is TGCGCCAGCAGCCAAGACAGGAACACTGAAGCTTTCTTT. This codes for CASSQDRNTEAFF.

The chain combines TRBV7-8 with TRBJ2-6, with 7 bases lining up with TRBD1. The CDR3 has 16 amino acids. Germline CDR1 SGHVS, CDR2 FQNEAQ. V shed 5 bases and J 0 bases; nucleotides not matched to a gene: 4. CDR3 region: CASSLTGHSGANVLTF. The CDR3 DNA sequence: TGTGCCAGCAGCCTGACAGGGCACTCTGGGGCCAACGTCCTGACTTTC. The full variable domain, its missing parts supplied by reference TRBV7-8 and TRBJ2-6, is GAGVSQSPRYKVAKRGQDVALRCDPISGHVSLFWYQQALGQGPEFLTYFQNEAQLDKSGLPSDRFFAERPEGSVSTLKIQRTQQEDSAVYLCASSLTGHSGANVLTFGAGSRLTVL.

The table lists this clone with a few counts. The chain uses TRBV29-1 and TRBJ2-3; D may be TRBD1 (6 bases). The V gene's germline CDR1 is SQVTM and CDR2 ANQGSEA. Trimming stripped 5 bases from V and 4 bases from J, with 10 bases between. The length of the CDR3 is 12 residues. The CDR3 nucleotides are TGCAGCGTTATACCAGGGGCAGATACGCAGTATTTT. Its translation is CSVIPGADTQYF.

This clone has a handful of counts. CDR3 protein: CASGRANQETQYF. In DNA, the CDR3 is TGTGCCAGCGGCCGGGCCAACCAAGAGACCCAGTACTTC. The chain recombines TRBV25-1 with TRBJ2-5; D gene ambiguous. With 8 bases removed from V and 0 bases from J, the gap between germline ends came to 10 bases. CDR1 and CDR2 (germline): MGHDK, SYGVNS. The CDR3 has 13 amino acids.

In DNA form, the CDR3 reads TGTGCCTGGAGGGGCCTTGGACAGGACTTCTATGGCTACACCTTC. Protein sequence: CAWRGLGQDFYGYTF. The V call is TRBV30, the J call TRBJ1-2; 7 bases line up with TRBD1. Germline V gives CDR1 GTSNPN, CDR2 SVGIG (reference sequence). This CDR3 spans 15 amino acids. V gave up 3 bases and J gave up 4 bases; unmatched junction bases: 11.

The V and J genes are TRBV6-5 and TRBJ2-3, with TRBD2 matching over 9 bases. The trim removed 11 bases at V and 1 base at J, leaving 10 bases unmatched. The CDR3 totals 15 residues. Germline CDR1 reads MNHEY; CDR2 reads SVGAGI. The CDR3 is CAARASGVGTDTQYF. The CDR3 nucleotides read TGTGCCGCCAGGGCTAGCGGGGTTGGCACAGATACGCAGTATTTT.

The chain couples TRBV30 to TRBJ2-5; no reliable D call. V gave up 4 bases and J gave up 2 bases, with 8 bases separating them. The CDR3 is 12 residues long. The germline gives CDR1 GTSNPN, CDR2 SVGIG (reference sequence). The CDR3 DNA sequence: TGTGCCTGGACTGGGCAGCAAGAGACCCAGTACTTC. This codes for CAWTGQQETQYF. The full variable domain, completed using reference TRBV30 and TRBJ2-5, is SQTIHQWPATLVQPVGSPLSLECTVEGTSNPNLYWYRQAAGRGLQLLFYSVGIGQISSEVPQNLSASRPQDRQFILSSKKLLLSDSGFYLCAWTGQQETQYFGPGTRLLVL.

The V call is TRBV30, the J call TRBJ2-1, with D unclear. Trimming took 1 base from V and 0 from J, leaving 10 bases between them. The CDR3 runs 15 residues. Per the germline V gene, CDR1 is GTSNPN and CDR2 is SVGIG (reference sequence). This CDR3 reads CAWSEAASSYNEQFF. The CDR3 coding sequence is TGTGCCTGGAGTGAGGCCGCCAGCTCCTACAATGAGCAGTTCTTC.

With regard to this clone: At one boundary the junction diverges from the germline segment, which might be a read error. The chain links TRBV5-4 to TRBJ2-1; the D is unclear. This CDR3 is built from 15 residues. The germline V gene encodes CDR1 SGHNT and CDR2 YYREEE (reference sequence). DNA of the CDR3: TGCGCCAGCAGCCAAGGCTGGGCGAGTGAGAATGAGCAGTTCTTC. It is translated as CASSQGWASENEQFF. Together with reference TRBV5-4 and TRBJ2-1, the CDR3 gives the full variable domain: ETGVTQSPTHLIKTRGQQVTLRCSSQSGHNTVSWYQQALGQGPQFIFQYYREEENGRGNFPPRFSGLQFPNYSSELNVNALELDDSALYLCASSQGWASENEQFFGPGTRLTVL.

The chain combines TRBV7-2 with TRBJ1-6, with D possibly being TRBD1 (5 bases). Looked up from germline, CDR1 is SGHTA and CDR2 is FQGNSA. The CDR3 runs to 14 residues. Trimming took 2 bases from V and 7 from J, leaving 9 bases between them. The DNA for the CDR3 is TGTGCCAGCAGCTTAAAGCAGGGCAATTCACCCCTCCACTTT. Residues: CASSLKQGNSPLHF.

In this sample, this clone turned up a few times. This sequence joins TRBV29-1 and TRBJ1-5; TRBD1 matches 9 bases. This CDR3 is built from 13 residues. After removal of 7 bases from V and 4 bases from J, the junction contained 5 bases not matched to a gene. Germline V gene data show CDR1 as SQVTM and CDR2 as ANQGSEA. The DNA of the CDR3 is TGCAGCGCGGGACAGGGACTTAATCAGCCCCAGCATTTT. It specifies CSAGQGLNQPQHF.

The gene calls are TRBV5-1 and TRBJ1-1; possible D gene TRBD1, 5 bases. In germline, CDR1 is SGHRS, CDR2 YFSETQ. Trimming shortened V by 4 bases and J by 4 bases, and 8 bases separated the two germline ends. The CDR3 runs to 12 residues. The CDR3 sequence: CASSPQGTEAFF. The CDR3 DNA sequence: TGCGCCAGCAGCCCGCAGGGCACTGAAGCTTTCTTT.

For this clone: This sample also contains other DNA sequences that code for the same CDR3. J is TRBJ1-1 and V is TRBV30; no reliable D call. Per germline, CDR1 GTSNPN and CDR2 SVGIG (reference sequence). The CDR3 extends over 12 amino acids. V lost 1 base, J lost 0 bases, and 3 bases lay in between. This chain's CDR3 is CAWSALNTEAFF. For the CDR3, the DNA is TGTGCCTGGAGTGCGTTGAACACTGAAGCTTTCTTT.

The chain combines TRBV18 with TRBJ1-1, with 7 bases lining up with TRBD1. This CDR3 is 14 amino acids long. Germline loops: CDR1 KGHSH, CDR2 LQKENI. Unmatched junction bases numbered 8, after V lost 3 bases and J lost 7 bases. The CDR3 nucleotides read TGTGCCAGCTCACCCGGACAGGTCATGGGTGAAGCTTTCTTT. Its translation: CASSPGQVMGEAFF. Filled out from reference TRBV18 and TRBJ1-1, the complete variable domain reads NAGVMQNPRHLVRRRGQEARLRCSPMKGHSHVYWYRQLPEEGLKFMVYLQKENIIDESGMPKERFSAEFPKEGPSILRIQQVVRGDSAAYFCASSPGQVMGEAFFGQGTRLTVV.

The rearrangement joins TRBV6-5 to TRBJ2-7, with 7 nucleotides matching TRBD1. CDR3 length equals 13 residues. Trimming took 5 bases from V and 3 from J; bases not matched to a gene: 4. In germline, CDR1 is MNHEY, CDR2 SVGAGI. DNA of the CDR3: TGTGCCAGCAGTCAGGGACAGCTCTACGAGCAGTACTTC. This encodes CASSQGQLYEQYF.

The chain is built from TRBV11-2 and TRBJ2-5, with D maybe TRBD2 (5 bases). The CDR3 spans 14 residues. Trimming left V 5 bases short and J 5 bases short, with 15 bases between. The germline V gene has CDR1 SGHAT and CDR2 FQNNGV. CDR3 in amino acids: CASSRSGRWETQYF. Here the CDR3 DNA reads TGTGCCAGCAGCCGGTCGGGGAGATGGGAGACCCAGTACTTC.

Ten or more counts support this clone. The genes are TRBV12-5 and TRBJ1-1, with D possibly matching TRBD1 (5 bases). V lost 7 bases, J lost 4 bases, and 13 bases lay in between. The CDR3 runs 13 residues. Germline CDR1 and CDR2: LGHNT and FRNRAP. The CDR3 DNA is TGTGCTAGTGCCCTCCAGGGAAGCACTGAAGCTTTCTTT. Translation: CASALQGSTEAFF.

V usage is TRBV29-1 and J usage is TRBJ2-1, with 7 bases matching TRBD1. V was clipped by 8 bases and J by 1 base; unmatched bases: 8. Germline V gene sequence: CDR1 SQVTM, CDR2 ANQGSEA. This CDR3 has 14 residues. The CDR3 DNA reads TGCAGCTTGTACAGGGGAAATTCCTACAATGAGCAGTTCTTC. Protein: CSLYRGNSYNEQFF.

The gene calls are TRBV10-3 and TRBJ1-6; no reliable D call. CDR1 ENHRY and CDR2 SYGVKD come from the germline V gene. Trimming cost V 4 bases and J 5 bases, with 9 bases left between them. The CDR3 consists of 14 residues. The CDR3 region is CAISAAGDNSPLHF. The DNA of the CDR3 is TGTGCCATCAGTGCCGCCGGTGATAATTCACCCCTCCACTTT.

The genes are TRBV29-1 and TRBJ1-1; weak D call: TRBD1 (5 bases). Trimming cost V 4 bases and J 3 bases, with 12 bases left between them. The germline V gene has CDR1 SQVTM and CDR2 ANQGSEA. The CDR3 consists of 13 residues. The DNA of the CDR3 is TGCAGCGTTGGAGGGGCGCGGGACACTGAAGCTTTCTTT. It is translated as CSVGGARDTEAFF.

Here the CDR3 reads CASSEQEVGYTF. CDR3 DNA sequence: TGTGCCAGCAGTGAACAAGAGGTCGGCTACACCTTC. The V and J genes are TRBV2 and TRBJ1-2; D gene ambiguous. V was trimmed by 2 bases and J by 8 bases, leaving 9 bases between them. The CDR3 length is 12 residues. Germline V gene data show CDR1 as SNHLY and CDR2 as FYNNEI.

This chain joins TRBV29-1 and TRBJ1-3; D perhaps matches TRBD1 (6 bases). With 6 bases removed from V and 8 bases from J, the gap between germline ends came to 14 bases. Germline V gene lookup returns CDR1 SQVTM and CDR2 ANQGSEA. This CDR3 has 12 amino acids. CDR3 sequence: CSVGQSSDTIYF. The CDR3 bases are TGCAGCGTGGGACAATCTTCGGACACCATATATTTT.